A single sample gave rise to the 28 T cell receptor beta chains below, sequenced in a study of cytomegalovirus exposure and HLA in healthy donors. Primers included in the PCR were 60 Vbeta and 13 Jbeta primers. Assay used: immunoSEQ multiplex PCR; TCRdb lists only in-frame clones, some missing. This table holds some 50,000 clones. Sequences were obtained from PBMCs. Source of these receptors: a woman aged 35 to 49 in good health and CMV-seronegative.

CDR3 region: CASSDPGTGDSSIQYF. The CDR3, as DNA: TGTGCCAGCAGTGACCCCGGGACAGGGGATTCCAGCATTCAGTACTTC. The rearrangement uses TRBV25-1 and TRBJ2-4; 10 bases align to TRBD1. V dropped 3 bases and J dropped 9; count of bases not matched to a gene: 11. Germline loops: CDR1 MGHDK, CDR2 SYGVNS. This CDR3 is 16 amino acids long.

The rearrangement uses TRBV30 and TRBJ2-3; D is possibly TRBD2 (6 bases). Germline CDR1 GTSNPN, CDR2 SVGIG (reference sequence). The V end lost 5 bases, the J end lost 1 base, and 13 bases lay between the germline ends. The CDR3 is 14 residues long. The CDR3 DNA reads TGTGCCTGGGGGGTGACGGGAGGCACAGATACGCAGTATTTT. This translates into CAWGVTGGTDTQYF.

V gene TRBV29-1 combines with J gene TRBJ2-1; the match to TRBD2 covers 9 bases. The CDR3 contains 12 residues. J gave up 7 bases and V 8 bases, and 6 bases lay outside the gene matches. Germline V gene sequence: CDR1 SQVTM, CDR2 ANQGSEA. In DNA, the CDR3 is TGCAGCTGCGGGAGGGCCCAAAATGAGCAGTTCTTC. Translated: CSCGRAQNEQFF.

The V and J genes are TRBV5-1 and TRBJ2-1; TRBD2 matches at 10 bases. V lost 0 bases, J lost 2 bases, and 2 bases stayed unmatched. CDR1 and CDR2 from the germline V gene are SGHRS and YFSETQ. This CDR3 is 16 amino acids long. CDR3 DNA sequence: TGCGCCAGCAGCTTGGAACTAGCGGGACCCTACAATGAGCAGTTCTTC. This translates into CASSLELAGPYNEQFF. The full variable domain, completed using reference TRBV5-1 and TRBJ2-1, is KAGVTQTPRYLIKTRGQQVTLSCSPISGHRSVSWYQQTPGQGLQFLFEYFSETQRNKGNFPGRFSGRQFSNSRSEMNVSTLELGDSALYLCASSLELAGPYNEQFFGPGTRLTVL.

The V call is TRBV6-4, the J call TRBJ2-1; perhaps TRBD2 as D (5 bases). Germline CDR1 is MRHNA and CDR2 is SNTAGT. V lost 6 bases, J lost 6 bases, and 18 bases lay in between. This CDR3 comprises 15 residues. The CDR3 region has the DNA TGTGCCAGCAGAGGCGAGGGCAGAGGTTTCAATGAGCAGTTCTTC. It codes for CASRGEGRGFNEQFF.

The chain has TRBV7-7 and TRBJ2-7, with 9 bases that match TRBD1. The V segment lost 2 bases and the J segment 2 bases; nucleotides outside the gene matches: 1. The CDR3 sequence is 14 residues long. In germline, CDR1 is SSHAT, CDR2 FNYEAQ (reference sequence). The DNA of the CDR3 is TGTGCCAGCAGCTTATGGACAGGGGCCTACGAGCAGTACTTC. Protein sequence: CASSLWTGAYEQYF.

The chain has TRBV28 and TRBJ1-4; D remains unclear. V was shortened by 4 bases and J by 5 bases, with 14 bases between the two germline ends. This CDR3 is 15 amino acids long. Germline lookup yields CDR1 MDHEN and CDR2 SYDVKM. CDR3: CASSSPSTQNEKLFF. For the CDR3, the DNA is TGTGCCAGCAGTTCCCCCTCGACACAGAATGAAAAACTGTTTTTT.

This chain connects TRBV27 to TRBJ1-2; 8 nucleotides align to TRBD1. CDR1 is MNHEY and CDR2 is SMNVEV in the germline V gene (reference sequence). This CDR3 comprises 15 residues. The ends lost 6 bases at V and 4 bases at J; junction bases unmatched: 10. The CDR3 sequence is CASRARTGLLYGYTF. CDR3 DNA sequence: TGTGCCAGCAGGGCCCGGACAGGGCTACTCTATGGCTACACCTTC.

The chain links TRBV2 to TRBJ2-5; 9 bases are shared with TRBD1. The end of the DNA fits TRBJ2-7 better, so the J call may be wrong. Germline loops: CDR1 SNHLY, CDR2 FYNNEI. This CDR3 is built from 15 residues. CDR3 in amino acids: CASLPGTGWSYEQYF. The CDR3 nucleotides are TGTGCCAGCCTACCTGGGACAGGGTGGAGCTACGAGCAGTACTTC.

The genes are TRBV7-3 and TRBJ2-7, with TRBD2 matching 9 bases. V lost 5 bases, J lost 5 bases, and 10 bases stayed unmatched. Germline CDR1 and CDR2: SGHTA and FQGTGA. This CDR3 comprises 15 residues. CDR3 residues: CASSLSLAGVNEQYF. For the CDR3, the DNA is TGTGCCAGCAGCCTATCTTTAGCGGGGGTGAACGAGCAGTACTTC.

The chain uses TRBV7-2 and TRBJ2-3; 7 nucleotides agree with TRBD1. From germline, CDR1 is SGHTA and CDR2 FQGNSA. The CDR3 loop spans 14 amino acids. The V segment lost 8 bases and the J segment 1 base; nucleotides outside the gene matches: 6. The CDR3 protein is CASLRDRRTDTQYF. CDR3 DNA sequence: TGTGCCAGCCTCCGGGACAGACGCACAGATACGCAGTATTTT.

CDR3 bases: TGTGCCAGCTCACAGGGGACTAGCAACACCGGGGAGCTGTTTTTT. Translating gives CASSQGTSNTGELFF. The rearrangement uses TRBV18 and TRBJ2-2; TRBD2 agrees at 9 bases. The junction had 2 bases not matched to a gene; V was cut back by 4 bases and J by 2 bases. CDR1 is KGHSH, CDR2 LQKENI, per germline. The CDR3 spans 15 residues.

V is TRBV15 and J is TRBJ1-5, with no clear D. CDR1 LNHNV and CDR2 YYDKDF come from the germline V gene (reference sequence). Trimming took 3 bases from V and 4 from J, leaving 7 bases between them. The CDR3 length is 13 residues. CDR3 sequence: CATSSTENQPQHF. The CDR3 DNA reads TGTGCCACCAGCAGCACAGAAAATCAGCCCCAGCATTTT.

The chain uses TRBV19 and TRBJ1-1; D gene ambiguous. The V and J ends lost 3 bases and 5 bases respectively, with 13 bases between them. The CDR3 has 14 amino acids. Germline V lookup: CDR1 LNHDA, CDR2 SQIVND (reference sequence). CDR3 sequence reads: CASSILRTGTEAFF. The CDR3 region has the DNA TGTGCCAGTAGTATCCTCCGGACGGGGACTGAAGCTTTCTTT.

The V gene is TRBV6-5, the J gene TRBJ2-7; tentatively, D is TRBD1 (5 bases). The CDR3 sequence is 16 residues long. Germline CDR1 and CDR2: MNHEY and SVGAGI. V was trimmed by 0 bases and J by 2 bases, leaving 14 bases between them. In DNA, the CDR3 is TGTGCCAGCAGTTACTCGATGGGGCAGGCCGCCTACGAGCAGTACTTC. It codes for CASSYSMGQAAYEQYF.

The rearrangement uses TRBV27 and TRBJ1-1; D may be TRBD1 (5 bases). CDR1 and CDR2 from the germline V gene are MNHEY and SMNVEV (reference sequence). The CDR3 totals 13 residues. Trimming left V 3 bases short and J 5 bases short, with 10 bases between. DNA for the CDR3: TGTGCCAGCAGTTTCCCGGGGGGGACTGAAGCTTTCTTT. Encoded protein: CASSFPGGTEAFF.

The chain combines TRBV19 with TRBJ2-1; TRBD2 agrees at 8 bases. This CDR3 contains 15 residues. Germline V gene sequence: CDR1 LNHDA, CDR2 SQIVND (reference sequence). Trimming cost V 6 bases and J 5 bases; bases outside gene matches: 9. The CDR3 coding sequence is TGTGCCAGTAGCATCCTAGCGGGCAACGACAATGAGCAGTTCTTC. As protein: CASSILAGNDNEQFF.

This chain joins TRBV7-7 and TRBJ2-5; 8 bases match TRBD2. The CDR3 runs to 14 residues. J lost 3 bases, V lost 5 bases, and 5 bases had no gene match. Per germline, CDR1 SSHAT and CDR2 FNYEAQ (reference sequence). The CDR3 spells CASSATSEKETQYF. CDR3 sequence (DNA): TGTGCCAGCAGCGCGACTAGCGAAAAAGAGACCCAGTACTTC.

The chain employs TRBV4-3 and TRBJ2-1, with TRBD2 matching over 11 bases. J gave up 4 bases and V 0 bases, and 2 bases lay outside the gene matches. This CDR3 comprises 16 residues. The germline V gene encodes CDR1 LGHNA and CDR2 YSLEER. CDR3 DNA: TGCGCCAGCAGCCAAGAAAGGACTAGCGGGTACAATGAGCAGTTCTTC. Protein: CASSQERTSGYNEQFF.

The rearrangement joins TRBV18 to TRBJ2-5; 8 bases match TRBD2. The length of the CDR3 is 14 residues. Germline values: CDR1 KGHSH, CDR2 LQKENI. V lost 6 bases to trimming and J lost 5 bases; unmatched junction nucleotides: 8. CDR3 bases: TGTGCCAGCTCCCCCAGCGGGAGTGGGGAGACCCAGTACTTC. Amino acid sequence: CASSPSGSGETQYF.

The V and J genes are TRBV19 and TRBJ1-1; D gene ambiguous. The CDR3 covers 13 residues. The V and J ends lost 5 bases and 4 bases respectively, with 11 bases between them. Germline CDR1 is LNHDA and CDR2 is SQIVND (reference sequence). The CDR3 DNA is TGTGCCAGTAGTCACTTGTTAAGCACTGAAGCTTTCTTT. Translated, it gives CASSHLLSTEAFF.

The chain carries TRBV25-1 and TRBJ2-3; maybe TRBD1 (6 bases). Germline CDR1 reads MGHDK; CDR2 reads SYGVNS. The germline V and J ends were trimmed by 3 bases and 1 base, with 8 bases remaining between them. The CDR3 consists of 14 residues. The CDR3 protein is CASSDWGRTDTQYF. In DNA form, the CDR3 reads TGTGCCAGCAGTGATTGGGGGCGCACAGATACGCAGTATTTT.

The rearrangement uses TRBV7-2 and TRBJ1-2, with D possibly being TRBD1 (5 bases). The length of the CDR3 is 16 residues. Trimming took 5 bases from V and 4 from J, leaving 20 bases between them. Germline CDR1 SGHTA, CDR2 FQGNSA. CDR3 sequence: CASSPDTGRDGYGYTF. As DNA, the CDR3 is TGTGCCAGCAGCCCGGACACGGGCAGGGATGGCTATGGCTACACCTTC.

The rearrangement links TRBV7-9 to TRBJ2-3; 9 nucleotides agree with TRBD1. Germline CDR1 is SEHNR and CDR2 is FQNEAQ (reference sequence). The CDR3 extends over 15 amino acids. Germline trimming cut 5 bases from V and 1 base from J; bases unmatched to any gene: 4. The CDR3: CASSPRQGGTDTQYF. The DNA for the CDR3 is TGTGCCAGCAGCCCACGACAGGGGGGCACAGATACGCAGTATTTT.

J is TRBJ1-2 and V is TRBV19; 7 bases agree with TRBD1. CDR1 LNHDA and CDR2 SQIVND come from the germline V gene (reference sequence). Germline trimming cut 1 base from V and 3 bases from J; bases unmatched to any gene: 2. This CDR3 contains 14 residues. CDR3 DNA: TGTGCCAGTAGTATAGGGGACAGCTACTATGGCTACACCTTC. Amino acid sequence: CASSIGDSYYGYTF.

This chain uses TRBV7-2 with TRBJ2-7; a possible D gene is TRBD1 (6 bases). V lost 5 bases, J lost 2 bases, and 10 bases lay in between. CDR3 size: 13 residues. The germline gives CDR1 SGHTA, CDR2 FQGNSA. CDR3 sequence reads: CASSETGPYEQYF. CDR3 bases: TGTGCCAGCAGCGAAACAGGGCCCTACGAGCAGTACTTC.

The chain recombines TRBV4-1 with TRBJ1-5, with 9 bases that match TRBD1. The ends lost 2 bases at V and 4 bases at J; junction bases unmatched: 6. The germline gives CDR1 MGHRA, CDR2 YSYEKL. The CDR3 covers 16 residues. The CDR3 sequence: CASSQPTGGSNQPQHF. CDR3 nucleotide sequence: TGCGCCAGCAGCCAACCTACAGGGGGCTCGAATCAGCCCCAGCATTTT.

This chain joins TRBV19 and TRBJ1-2, with 9 bases fitting TRBD1. Germline assignment: CDR1 LNHDA and CDR2 SQIVND (reference sequence). This CDR3 has 14 residues. With 5 bases clipped from V and 7 bases from J, the junction kept 8 bases outside the gene matches. The CDR3 DNA sequence: TGTGCCAGTAGTCTCCGGGACAGGGAGCGTGGCTACACCTTC. It is translated as CASSLRDRERGYTF.